The 6 T cell receptor beta chains reported below all come from one sample, sequenced in a study of T cell repertoires in cytomegalovirus infection. From the reads, TCRdb called clonotypes with MiXCR, one entry per CDR3 protein. The sample shows approximately 490,000 distinct CDR3 sequences, around 11% of them seen only once. Sequencing was done on a sample of PBMCs. All receptors derive from a human donor in good health (CMV status not recorded). Some clones in this sample may be carry-over from other donors' samples.

In its sample, this clonotype was seen a few times. The chain employs TRBV5-1 and TRBJ1-1; D may be TRBD1 (5 bases). V was pared by 4 bases and J by 3 bases, with 16 bases between. The CDR3 is 15 amino acids. CDR1 and CDR2 from the germline V gene are SGHRS and YFSETQ. This chain's CDR3 is CASSRGLNKDTEAFF. CDR3 coding DNA: TGCGCCAGCAGCCGGGGACTGAATAAGGACACTGAAGCTTTCTTT.

Ten or more counts support this clonotype. This chain joins TRBV11-2 and TRBJ2-7, with 9 bases identical to TRBD2. The junction had 7 bases not matched to a gene; V was cut back by 4 bases and J by 3 bases. The CDR3 extends over 15 amino acids. Germline V gives CDR1 SGHAT, CDR2 FQNNGV. CDR3 nucleotides: TGTGCCAGCAGCTATCGAGCGGGGGGCCACTACGAGCAGTACTTC. Translated: CASSYRAGGHYEQYF.

The chain is built from TRBV12-3 or TRBV12-4 and TRBJ2-5; a weak D match, TRBD1 (5 bases). The V gene lost 10 bases and the J gene lost 5 bases, with 14 bases spanning the gap. This CDR3 has 12 residues. CDR3 loop: CATSRGMETQYF. The DNA for the CDR3 is TGTGCCACCTCAAGGGGAATGGAGACCCAGTACTTC.

This clonotype was detected ten times or more. In nucleotides, the CDR3 is TGTGCCAGCGGCCTCTTGCCGACTAGCGGGAAGAACAATGAGCAGTTCTTC. Residues: CASGLLPTSGKNNEQFF. This chain connects TRBV27 to TRBJ2-1, with 11 bases matching TRBD2. The CDR3 extends over 17 amino acids. Per germline, CDR1 MNHEY and CDR2 SMNVEV (reference sequence). J lost 5 bases, V lost 8 bases, and 14 bases had no gene match.

There are many counts of this clonotype. The chain combines TRBV5-6 with TRBJ1-5, with D hard to call. With 4 bases removed from V and 10 bases from J, the gap between germline ends came to 12 bases. Germline loops: CDR1 SGHDT, CDR2 YYEEEE. The CDR3 consists of 12 residues. The CDR3 DNA reads as TGTGCCAGCAGCGGAAGTGGCGGTCCCCAGCATTTT. This encodes CASSGSGGPQHF. Combining the CDR3 with reference TRBV5-6 and TRBJ1-5 gives the whole variable domain DAGVTQSPTHLIKTRGQQVTLRCSPKSGHDTVSWYQQALGQGPQFIFQYYEEEERQRGNFPDRFSGHQFPNYSSELNVNALLLGDSALYLCASSGSGGPQHFGDGTRLSIL.

The chain links TRBV3-1 to TRBJ2-7; the D gene is possibly TRBD2 (5 bases). CDR3 size: 13 residues. V lost 1 base and J 2 bases, leaving 6 bases between the germline ends. Germline loops: CDR1 LGHDT, CDR2 YNNKEL (reference sequence). This chain's CDR3 is CASSQVGTYEQYF. Written as DNA, the CDR3 is TGTGCCAGCAGCCAAGTCGGGACCTACGAGCAGTACTTC.